This TCR beta chain was identified in a study of metastatic and nonmetastatic thyroid tumors. Study summary: Repertoire comparisons spanned blood and tumor or nodule tissue from malignant and benign thyroid patients.

This clone came up a few times. Its matching antigen is unknown. Study results and limitations: When malignant thyroid tumors were compared with benign nodules, TCR beta diversity was reportedly significantly higher in the malignant tumors. This held in both blood and tumor samples.

In the source study's methods: CDR3 was compared across clinicopathological groups, and the resulting differences were used to build a distant-metastasis classifier for papillary thyroid cancer. TCRdb re-called the PCR reads through MiXCR. Here the V and J calls rest on TCRdb's processing, not on the authors' analysis. Found here are 70,000 or so clones, 13% to 15% of them singletons; the top ten hold approximately 7%. Thyroid surgery had not been preceded by any treatment in any patient. The germline V gene has CDR1 MNHNS and CDR2 SASEGT. This CDR3 contains 14 residues. The V gene lost 3 bases and the J gene lost 0 bases, with 8 bases spanning the gap.

Sequencing was performed on blood. The J gene is TRBJ1-2, the V gene TRBV6-1, with D hard to call. The receptor's source is a male donor with papillary thyroid cancer or a benign thyroid nodule (not recorded which). Some clones in this sample may be carry-over from other donors' samples. The CDR3 loop reads CASSEGRANYGYTF. For the CDR3, the DNA is TGTGCCAGCAGTGAGGGAAGGGCTAACTATGGCTACACCTTC.